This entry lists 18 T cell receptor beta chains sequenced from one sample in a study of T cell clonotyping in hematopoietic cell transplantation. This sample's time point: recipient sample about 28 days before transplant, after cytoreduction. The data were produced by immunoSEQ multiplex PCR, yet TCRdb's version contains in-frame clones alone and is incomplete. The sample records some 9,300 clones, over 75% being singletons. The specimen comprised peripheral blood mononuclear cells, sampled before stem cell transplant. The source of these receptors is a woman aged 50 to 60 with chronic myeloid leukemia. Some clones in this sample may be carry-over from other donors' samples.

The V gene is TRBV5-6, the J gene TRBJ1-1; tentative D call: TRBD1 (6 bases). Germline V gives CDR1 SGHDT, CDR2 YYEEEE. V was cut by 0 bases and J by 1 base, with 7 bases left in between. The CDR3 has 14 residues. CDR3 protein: CASSLGQANTEAFF. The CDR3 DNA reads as TGTGCCAGCAGCTTGGGACAGGCGAACACTGAAGCTTTCTTT.

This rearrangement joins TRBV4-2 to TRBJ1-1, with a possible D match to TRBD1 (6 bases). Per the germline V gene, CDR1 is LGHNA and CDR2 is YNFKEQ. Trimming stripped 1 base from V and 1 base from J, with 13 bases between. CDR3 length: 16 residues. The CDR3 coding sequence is TGTGCCAGCAGCCAAGCCCTTCAGGGGAAGAACACTGAAGCTTTCTTT. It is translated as CASSQALQGKNTEAFF.

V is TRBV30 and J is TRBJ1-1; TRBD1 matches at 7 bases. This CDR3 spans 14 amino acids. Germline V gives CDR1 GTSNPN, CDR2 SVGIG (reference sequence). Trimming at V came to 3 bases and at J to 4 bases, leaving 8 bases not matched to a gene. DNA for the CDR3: TGTGCCTGGAGGCCGGGACAGTGGGCCACTGAAGCTTTCTTT. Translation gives CAWRPGQWATEAFF.

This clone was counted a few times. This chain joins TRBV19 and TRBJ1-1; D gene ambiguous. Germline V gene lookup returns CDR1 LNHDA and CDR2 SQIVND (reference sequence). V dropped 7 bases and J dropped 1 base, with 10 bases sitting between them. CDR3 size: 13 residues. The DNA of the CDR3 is TGTGCCAGTACCCCCGGACGGAACACTGAAGCTTTCTTT. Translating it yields CASTPGRNTEAFF.

CDR3 nucleotides: TGTGCCAGCACTAATCACTTGAACACCGGGGAGCTGTTTTTT. Translating gives CASTNHLNTGELFF. The V gene is TRBV6-6, the J gene TRBJ2-2; D remains unclear. The germline V gene encodes CDR1 MNHNY and CDR2 SVGAGI (reference sequence). The CDR3 extends over 14 amino acids. Trimming left V 7 bases short and J 1 base short, with 10 bases between.

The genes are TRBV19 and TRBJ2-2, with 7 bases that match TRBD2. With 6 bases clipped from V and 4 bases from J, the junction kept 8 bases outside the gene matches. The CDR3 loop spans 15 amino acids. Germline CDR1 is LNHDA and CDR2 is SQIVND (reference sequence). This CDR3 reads CASRPTSRATGELFF. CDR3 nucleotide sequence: TGTGCCAGTAGACCGACTAGCCGAGCCACCGGGGAGCTGTTTTTT.

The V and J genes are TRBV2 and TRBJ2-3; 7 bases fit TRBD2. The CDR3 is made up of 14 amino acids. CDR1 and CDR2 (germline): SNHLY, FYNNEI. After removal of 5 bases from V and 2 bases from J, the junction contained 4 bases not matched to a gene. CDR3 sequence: CASSRAGPTDTQYF. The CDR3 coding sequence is TGTGCCAGCAGTAGAGCGGGGCCCACAGATACGCAGTATTTT.

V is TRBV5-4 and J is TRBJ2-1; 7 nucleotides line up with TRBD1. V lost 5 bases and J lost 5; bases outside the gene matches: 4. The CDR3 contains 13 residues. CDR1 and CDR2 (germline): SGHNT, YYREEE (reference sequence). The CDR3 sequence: CASRGQQNNEQFF. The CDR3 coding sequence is TGTGCCAGCAGGGGACAGCAAAACAATGAGCAGTTCTTC.

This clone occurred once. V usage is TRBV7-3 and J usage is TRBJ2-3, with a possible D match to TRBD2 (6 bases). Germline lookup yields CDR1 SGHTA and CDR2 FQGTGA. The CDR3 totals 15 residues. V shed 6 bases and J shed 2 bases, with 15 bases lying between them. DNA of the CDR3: TGTGCCAGCAGTCTTAGCGGAGGACCCACAGATACGCAGTATTTT. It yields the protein CASSLSGGPTDTQYF.

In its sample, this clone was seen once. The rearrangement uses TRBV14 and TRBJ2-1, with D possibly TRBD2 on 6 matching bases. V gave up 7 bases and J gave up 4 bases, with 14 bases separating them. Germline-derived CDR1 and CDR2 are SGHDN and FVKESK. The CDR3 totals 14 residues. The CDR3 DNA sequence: TGTGCCAGCACAAGAGGGAGCGGGTACAATGAGCAGTTCTTC. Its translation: CASTRGSGYNEQFF.

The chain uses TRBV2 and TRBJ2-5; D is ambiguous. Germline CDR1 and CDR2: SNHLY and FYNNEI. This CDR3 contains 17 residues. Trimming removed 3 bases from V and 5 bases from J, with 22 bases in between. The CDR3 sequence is CASSDMGSRPQDETQYF. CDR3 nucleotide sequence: TGTGCCAGCAGTGATATGGGATCGAGACCGCAGGATGAGACCCAGTACTTC.

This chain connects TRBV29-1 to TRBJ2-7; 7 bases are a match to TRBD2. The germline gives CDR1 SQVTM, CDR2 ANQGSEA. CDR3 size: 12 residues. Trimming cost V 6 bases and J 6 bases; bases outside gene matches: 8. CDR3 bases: TGCAGCGTCATGGAGGGGAGGGCCGAGCAGTACTTC. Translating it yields CSVMEGRAEQYF.

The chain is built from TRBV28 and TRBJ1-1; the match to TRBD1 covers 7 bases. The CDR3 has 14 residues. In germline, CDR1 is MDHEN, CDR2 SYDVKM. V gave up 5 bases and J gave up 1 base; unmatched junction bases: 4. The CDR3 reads CASSAGTANTEAFF. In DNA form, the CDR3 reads TGTGCCAGCAGTGCCGGGACAGCGAACACTGAAGCTTTCTTT.

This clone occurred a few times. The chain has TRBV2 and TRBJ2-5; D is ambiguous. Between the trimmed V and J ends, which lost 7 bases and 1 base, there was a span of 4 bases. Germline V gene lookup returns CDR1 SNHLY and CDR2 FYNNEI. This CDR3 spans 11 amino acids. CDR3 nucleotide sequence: TGTGCCAGCAAGCTCCAAGAGACCCAGTACTTC. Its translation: CASKLQETQYF.

For the CDR3, the DNA is TGTGCCAGTAGTATCCGACTCACTAATGAAAAACTGTTTTTT. Amino acid sequence: CASSIRLTNEKLFF. The V and J genes are TRBV19 and TRBJ1-4; D not certain. With 3 bases removed from V and 2 bases from J, the gap between germline ends came to 7 bases. The CDR3 consists of 14 residues. Germline CDR1 and CDR2: LNHDA and SQIVND (reference sequence).

The CDR3 sequence: CASNQAGGSYNEQFF. The CDR3 DNA reads as TGTGCCAGCAACCAAGCGGGAGGATCCTACAATGAGCAGTTCTTC. The gene calls are TRBV6-6 and TRBJ2-1; 9 bases are shared with TRBD2. Germline CDR1 MNHNY, CDR2 SVGAGI (reference sequence). The CDR3 totals 15 residues. V shed 7 bases, J shed 1 base, and the junction held 5 bases outside the gene matches.

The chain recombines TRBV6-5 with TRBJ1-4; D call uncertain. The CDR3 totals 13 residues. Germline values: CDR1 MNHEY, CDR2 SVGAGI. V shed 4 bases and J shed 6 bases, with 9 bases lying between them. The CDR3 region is CASSFVRYEKLFF. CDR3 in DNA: TGTGCCAGCAGTTTTGTCAGATATGAAAAACTGTTTTTT.

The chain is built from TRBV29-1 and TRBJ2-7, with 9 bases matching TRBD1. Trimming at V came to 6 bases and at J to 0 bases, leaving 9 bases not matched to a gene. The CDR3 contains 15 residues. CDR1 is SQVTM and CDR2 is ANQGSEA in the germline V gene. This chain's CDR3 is CSVATGGIFSYEQYF. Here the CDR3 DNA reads TGCAGCGTCGCCACAGGGGGCATCTTCTCCTACGAGCAGTACTTC.